This T cell receptor beta chain was observed in a study of blood T cell repertoires in COVID-19. Overall study context: Samples of COVID-19 (acute and convalescent) were obtained from the United States, Italy and Spain.

CDR1 is SGHNT, CDR2 YYREEE, per germline (reference sequence). Trimming removed 4 bases from V and 10 bases from J; junction bases left unmatched: 7. The length of the CDR3 is 13 residues. Original processing notes: The assay estimated nucleated cells by amplifying reference gene primers. Generated by immunoSEQ multiplex PCR, the TCRdb table keeps only in-frame clones and is missing some. V, J and clone size are taken as reported in that table, and D and trimming were inferred from the DNA itself. The table records about 180,000 clones, 80% to 90% of them present only once. The table lists this clone with a few counts.

The sequence was obtained from a human donor with active or convalescent COVID-19. The donor label of this sample is uncertain. Sequenced input: peripheral blood. The rearrangement links TRBV5-4 to TRBJ1-1, with 10 bases aligning to TRBD1. This CDR3 reads CASSQDRGATAFF. The CDR3 DNA reads TGTGCCAGCAGCCAGGACAGGGGGGCTACAGCTTTCTTT.